The rows below give T cell receptor beta chains drawn from one sample of a study of identical twins. TCRdb ran MiXCR on the 5' RACE reads and lists one entry per CDR3 protein. The table has some 600,000 distinct CDR3 sequences, 7% to 7.5% seen once. These same data were also listed under a study on yellow fever vaccine responses in identical twins.

The material sequenced was PBMCs. The source is a woman younger than 35 in good health. CDR3s include the opening cysteine and the closing phenylalanine or tryptophan. Each record gives: clone size, J gene, D gene, V gene, CDR3 length, CDR3 protein, CDR3 DNA. D genes are given only for firm matches. Size is omitted from some rows. Given values are once, few, many or a class for expanded clones.

clone_size: NA; j_call: TRBJ2-3; d_call: NA; v_call: TRBV20-1; cdr3_length: 13; cdr3_aa: CSGVNRDPDTQYF; cdr3_nt: TGCAGTGGGGTGAACAGGGACCCAGATACGCAGTATTTT
clone_size: many; j_call: TRBJ1-1; d_call: NA; v_call: TRBV12-3/TRBV12-4; cdr3_length: 14; cdr3_aa: CASSSGQKNTEAFF; cdr3_nt: TGTGCCAGCAGCTCGGGACAAAAGAACACTGAAGCTTTCTTT
clone_size: many; j_call: TRBJ2-1; d_call: NA; v_call: TRBV9; cdr3_length: 17; cdr3_aa: CASSLGGAISSYNEQFF; cdr3_nt: TGTGCCAGCAGCCTTGGGGGGGCCATAAGCTCCTACAATGAGCAGTTCTTC
clone_size: NA; j_call: TRBJ2-3; d_call: TRBD2; v_call: TRBV5-1; cdr3_length: 16; cdr3_aa: CASSLTLAAFTDTQYF; cdr3_nt: TGCGCCAGCAGCTTGACCCTAGCGGCCTTCACAGATACGCAGTATTTT
clone_size: NA; j_call: TRBJ2-1; d_call: NA; v_call: TRBV2; cdr3_length: 17; cdr3_aa: CASSEAAEQASYNEQFF; cdr3_nt: TGTGCCAGCAGTGAGGCGGCCGAACAGGCCTCCTACAATGAGCAGTTCTTC
clone_size: many; j_call: TRBJ1-1; d_call: NA; v_call: TRBV4-1; cdr3_length: 16; cdr3_aa: CASSQERGARGTEAFF; cdr3_nt: TGCGCCAGCAGCCAAGAACGTGGGGCGAGGGGAACTGAAGCTTTCTTT
clone_size: few; j_call: TRBJ2-1; d_call: NA; v_call: TRBV6-2/TRBV6-3; cdr3_length: 17; cdr3_aa: CASSLAGPPPTYNEQFF; cdr3_nt: TGTGCCAGCAGTTTGGCGGGGCCTCCCCCAACCTACAATGAGCAGTTCTTC
clone_size: few; j_call: TRBJ1-1; d_call: NA; v_call: TRBV11-2; cdr3_length: 12; cdr3_aa: CASSPSETEAFF; cdr3_nt: TGTGCCAGCAGCCCCTCGGAAACTGAAGCTTTCTTT
clone_size: many; j_call: TRBJ2-6; d_call: NA; v_call: TRBV6-1; cdr3_length: 18; cdr3_aa: CASNGGGTSSSGANVLTF; cdr3_nt: TGTGCCAGCAATGGCGGTGGGACATCAAGCTCTGGGGCCAACGTCCTGACTTTC
clone_size: NA; j_call: TRBJ2-3; d_call: NA; v_call: TRBV4-1; cdr3_length: 17; cdr3_aa: CASSLLGGSGGTDTQYF; cdr3_nt: TGCGCCAGCAGCCTCCTCGGGGGCAGTGGGGGCACAGATACGCAGTATTTT
clone_size: NA; j_call: TRBJ2-3; d_call: NA; v_call: TRBV10-3; cdr3_length: 13; cdr3_aa: CAISSSSTDTQYF; cdr3_nt: TGTGCCATCAGTTCCTCTAGCACAGATACGCAGTATTTT
clone_size: many; j_call: TRBJ1-1; d_call: NA; v_call: TRBV29-1; cdr3_length: 14; cdr3_aa: CSVRGTEMNTEAFF; cdr3_nt: TGCAGCGTGCGAGGGACCGAAATGAACACTGAAGCTTTCTTT
clone_size: many; j_call: TRBJ2-1; d_call: TRBD1; v_call: TRBV27; cdr3_length: 14; cdr3_aa: CASSPRTGGGWEFF; cdr3_nt: TGTGCCAGCAGTCCGAGGACAGGGGGCGGTTGGGAGTTCTTC
clone_size: many; j_call: TRBJ2-1; d_call: TRBD1; v_call: TRBV18; cdr3_length: 13; cdr3_aa: CASSPGQVNEQFF; cdr3_nt: TGTGCCAGCTCACCGGGACAGGTCAATGAGCAGTTCTTC
clone_size: NA; j_call: TRBJ2-7; d_call: TRBD1; v_call: TRBV29-1; cdr3_length: 15; cdr3_aa: CSAGTGRTGPYEQYF; cdr3_nt: TGCAGCGCCGGGACCGGTAGGACAGGCCCCTACGAGCAGTACTTC
clone_size: NA; j_call: TRBJ1-1; d_call: NA; v_call: TRBV5-1; cdr3_length: 15; cdr3_aa: CASSPRLGMNTEAFF; cdr3_nt: TGCGCCAGCAGCCCCCGGTTAGGTATGAACACTGAAGCTTTCTTT
clone_size: many; j_call: TRBJ2-3; d_call: NA; v_call: TRBV14; cdr3_length: 14; cdr3_aa: CASSLGGAGRTQYF; cdr3_nt: TGTGCCAGCAGCCTTGGAGGGGCCGGCCGTACGCAGTATTTT
clone_size: many; j_call: TRBJ2-1; d_call: NA; v_call: TRBV5-1; cdr3_length: 14; cdr3_aa: CASSPRAGANEQFF; cdr3_nt: TGCGCCAGCAGTCCCCGCGCGGGGGCCAATGAGCAGTTCTTC
clone_size: NA; j_call: TRBJ2-1; d_call: NA; v_call: TRBV5-1; cdr3_length: 14; cdr3_aa: CASSLEQPYNEQFF; cdr3_nt: TGCGCCAGCAGCTTGGAACAGCCTTACAATGAGCAGTTCTTC
clone_size: NA; j_call: TRBJ2-1; d_call: NA; v_call: TRBV4-1; cdr3_length: 13; cdr3_aa: CASSQDIVVEQFF; cdr3_nt: TGCGCCAGCAGCCAGGACATAGTCGTTGAGCAGTTCTTC
clone_size: few; j_call: TRBJ1-2; d_call: NA; v_call: TRBV29-1; cdr3_length: 15; cdr3_aa: CSVEDTPQQSYGYTF; cdr3_nt: TGCAGCGTTGAAGATACACCGCAGCAATCCTATGGCTACACCTTC
clone_size: many; j_call: TRBJ2-1; d_call: NA; v_call: TRBV5-6; cdr3_length: 16; cdr3_aa: CASSGEGSGSYNEQFF; cdr3_nt: TGTGCCAGCAGCGGCGAGGGTAGCGGCTCCTACAATGAGCAGTTCTTC
clone_size: few; j_call: TRBJ2-3; d_call: TRBD2; v_call: TRBV19; cdr3_length: 14; cdr3_aa: CASRASGGTDTQYF; cdr3_nt: TGTGCCAGTAGGGCTAGCGGGGGAACGGATACGCAGTATTTT
clone_size: many; j_call: TRBJ2-3; d_call: NA; v_call: TRBV5-1; cdr3_length: 14; cdr3_aa: CASSSANIADTQYF; cdr3_nt: TGCGCCAGCAGCTCAGCCAATATTGCAGATACGCAGTATTTT
clone_size: NA; j_call: TRBJ2-3; d_call: TRBD2; v_call: TRBV7-2; cdr3_length: 15; cdr3_aa: CASSSYAGEPDTQYF; cdr3_nt: TGTGCCAGCAGCTCCTACGCGGGAGAACCAGATACGCAGTATTTT
clone_size: many; j_call: TRBJ2-3; d_call: TRBD1; v_call: TRBV24-1; cdr3_length: 15; cdr3_aa: CATSDLETGPDTQYF; cdr3_nt: TGTGCCACCAGTGATTTGGAGACAGGGCCAGATACGCAGTATTTT
clone_size: few; j_call: TRBJ2-2; d_call: NA; v_call: TRBV5-1; cdr3_length: 14; cdr3_aa: CASSLVYGTGELFF; cdr3_nt: TGCGCCAGCAGCTTGGTCTATGGCACCGGGGAGCTGTTTTTT
clone_size: few; j_call: TRBJ2-1; d_call: NA; v_call: TRBV11-2; cdr3_length: 16; cdr3_aa: CASSLVGPLSYNEQFF; cdr3_nt: TGTGCCAGCAGCTTAGTTGGCCCGTTATCCTACAATGAGCAGTTCTTC
clone_size: many; j_call: TRBJ2-3; d_call: TRBD1; v_call: TRBV24-1; cdr3_length: 16; cdr3_aa: CATSATRQGRTDTQYF; cdr3_nt: TGTGCCACCAGTGCTACCCGACAGGGTAGGACAGATACGCAGTATTTT
clone_size: NA; j_call: TRBJ2-1; d_call: NA; v_call: TRBV5-8; cdr3_length: 15; cdr3_aa: CASRNRLSSYNEQFF; cdr3_nt: TGTGCCAGCAGAAATAGGTTGAGCTCCTACAATGAGCAGTTCTTC
clone_size: few; j_call: TRBJ2-1; d_call: TRBD1; v_call: TRBV20-1; cdr3_length: 15; cdr3_aa: CSARPGQGARNEQFF; cdr3_nt: TGCAGTGCGAGACCGGGACAGGGGGCGCGCAATGAGCAGTTCTTC
clone_size: many; j_call: TRBJ1-2; d_call: NA; v_call: TRBV12-3/TRBV12-4; cdr3_length: 15; cdr3_aa: CASSLPPQGNYGYTF; cdr3_nt: TGTGCCAGCAGTTTACCCCCACAGGGTAACTATGGCTACACCTTC
clone_size: few; j_call: TRBJ2-3; d_call: NA; v_call: TRBV12-3/TRBV12-4; cdr3_length: 18; cdr3_aa: CASSFSGDRTTSTDTQYF; cdr3_nt: TGTGCCAGCAGTTTCTCAGGGGACCGCACAACTAGCACAGATACGCAGTATTTT
clone_size: few; j_call: TRBJ2-7; d_call: TRBD2; v_call: TRBV29-1; cdr3_length: 16; cdr3_aa: CSVEEWASGNSYEQYF; cdr3_nt: TGCAGCGTTGAAGAATGGGCTAGCGGGAACTCCTACGAGCAGTACTTC
clone_size: many; j_call: TRBJ2-2; d_call: TRBD2; v_call: TRBV24-1; cdr3_length: 13; cdr3_aa: CAAAGGGTGELFF; cdr3_nt: TGTGCCGCAGCGGGAGGGGGTACCGGGGAGCTGTTTTTT
clone_size: many; j_call: TRBJ2-3; d_call: NA; v_call: TRBV5-1; cdr3_length: 15; cdr3_aa: CASSLVGESTDTQYF; cdr3_nt: TGCGCCAGCAGCTTGGTGGGCGAAAGCACAGATACGCAGTATTTT
clone_size: few; j_call: TRBJ1-3; d_call: NA; v_call: TRBV12-3/TRBV12-4; cdr3_length: 12; cdr3_aa: CASSGYGNTIYF; cdr3_nt: TGTGCCAGCAGTGGTTATGGAAACACCATATATTTT
clone_size: NA; j_call: TRBJ2-3; d_call: TRBD1; v_call: TRBV6-1; cdr3_length: 16; cdr3_aa: CASSERWDRATDTQYF; cdr3_nt: TGTGCCAGCAGTGAACGGTGGGACAGGGCGACAGATACGCAGTATTTT